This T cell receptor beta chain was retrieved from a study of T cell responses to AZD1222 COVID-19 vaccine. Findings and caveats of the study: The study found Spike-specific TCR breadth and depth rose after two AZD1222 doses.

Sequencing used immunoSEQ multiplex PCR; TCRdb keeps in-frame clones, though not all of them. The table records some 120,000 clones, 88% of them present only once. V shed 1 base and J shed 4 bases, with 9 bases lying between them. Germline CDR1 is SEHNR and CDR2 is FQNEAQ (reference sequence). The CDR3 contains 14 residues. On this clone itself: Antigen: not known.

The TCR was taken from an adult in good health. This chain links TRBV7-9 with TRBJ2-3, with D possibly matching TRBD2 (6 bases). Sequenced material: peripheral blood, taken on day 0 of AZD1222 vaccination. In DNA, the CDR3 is TGTGCCAGCAGCTTAGATCGCGGGGCAGATACGCAGTATTTT. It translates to CASSLDRGADTQYF.